This record covers a single T cell receptor (beta chain). Under the authors' procedure: How many nucleated cells were present was estimated from reference gene primer amplification. Method: immunoSEQ multiplex PCR; TCRdb's copy keeps in-frame clones and lacks some. V and J calls plus clone size are reproduced from that table; the DNA served to infer D and trimming. Of 150,000 to 200,000 clones listed, around four fifths are singletons. The data were obtained in a study of blood T cell repertoires in COVID-19. At the level of the study: The United States, Italy and Spain supplied acute and convalescent COVID-19 samples. T cells, B-cell-depleted T cells, or PBMCs provided the cDNA or gDNA that served as material.

J lost 5 bases, V lost 4 bases, and 11 bases had no gene match. Germline CDR1 is SNHLY and CDR2 is FYNNEI. This CDR3 has 16 residues. Sequencing was performed on peripheral blood. This TCR was recovered from a human donor in a cohort sampled during active COVID-19. This rearrangement joins TRBV2 to TRBJ2-1, with TRBD1 identical over 7 bases. CDR3 nucleotide sequence: TGTGCCAGCAGTGCACAGGGACAGCTGATAAACAATGAGCAGTTCTTC. Translating gives CASSAQGQLINNEQFF.